This entry is about one T cell receptor (beta chain). The antigen is undetermined. The data are from a study of response to subunit inactivated influenza vaccine. Whole-study results and caveats: Authors suggested seasonal influenza vaccinations each recruit few new T cells.

TCRdb passed the RT-PCR reads through MiXCR, listing each CDR3 protein once. The table lists some 850,000 distinct CDR3 sequences, around 18% of them singletons. Trimming removed 3 bases at V and 2 bases at J, with 11 bases between. Germline V gene lookup returns CDR1 KGHSH and CDR2 LQKENI. The CDR3 loop spans 14 amino acids. The sample here was PBMCs from blood, taken more than 4 days after vaccination. The clonotype was recovered from a man over 45 who received an inactivated influenza vaccine. The rearrangement uses TRBV18 and TRBJ2-7; tentative D call: TRBD1 (6 bases). The CDR3 reads CASSPPTGTYEQYF. In DNA form, the CDR3 reads TGTGCCAGCTCACCGCCCACAGGGACCTACGAGCAGTACTTC.